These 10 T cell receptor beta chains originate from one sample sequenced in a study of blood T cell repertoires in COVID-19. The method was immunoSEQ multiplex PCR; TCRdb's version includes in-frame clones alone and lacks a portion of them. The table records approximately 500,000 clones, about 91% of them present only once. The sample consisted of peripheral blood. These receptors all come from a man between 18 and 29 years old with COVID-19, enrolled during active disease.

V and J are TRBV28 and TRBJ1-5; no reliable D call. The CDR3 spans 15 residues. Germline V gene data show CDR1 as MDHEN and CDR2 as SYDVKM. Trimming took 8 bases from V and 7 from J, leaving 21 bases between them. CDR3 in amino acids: CASCIVMGGRQPQHF. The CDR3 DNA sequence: TGTGCCAGCTGTATCGTAATGGGAGGGCGACAGCCCCAGCATTTT.

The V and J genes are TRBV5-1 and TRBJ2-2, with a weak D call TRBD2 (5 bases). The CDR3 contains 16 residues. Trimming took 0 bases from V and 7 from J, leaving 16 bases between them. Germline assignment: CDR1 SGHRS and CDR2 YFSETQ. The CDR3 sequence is CASSLDVGVKGGELFF. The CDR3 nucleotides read TGCGCCAGCAGCTTGGACGTGGGAGTTAAGGGCGGGGAGCTGTTTTTT.

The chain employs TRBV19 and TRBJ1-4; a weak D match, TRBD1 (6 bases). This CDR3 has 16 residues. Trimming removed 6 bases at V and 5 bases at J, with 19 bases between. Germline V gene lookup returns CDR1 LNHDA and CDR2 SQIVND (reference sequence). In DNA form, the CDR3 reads TGTGCCAGTAGATCGGGGCGGGGGCTGGAGAATGAAAAACTGTTTTTT. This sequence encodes CASRSGRGLENEKLFF.

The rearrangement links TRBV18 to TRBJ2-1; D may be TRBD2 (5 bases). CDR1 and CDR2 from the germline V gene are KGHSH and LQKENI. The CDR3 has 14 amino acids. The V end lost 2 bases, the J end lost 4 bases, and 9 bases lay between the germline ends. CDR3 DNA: TGTGCCAGCTCACCAGGAGGCGGTTACAATGAGCAGTTCTTC. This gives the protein CASSPGGGYNEQFF.

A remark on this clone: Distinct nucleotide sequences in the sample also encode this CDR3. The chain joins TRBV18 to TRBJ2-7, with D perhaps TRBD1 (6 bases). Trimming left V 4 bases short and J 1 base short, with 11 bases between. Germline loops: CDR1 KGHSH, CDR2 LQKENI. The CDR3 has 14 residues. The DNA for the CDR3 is TGTGCCAGCTCACGAGGACAGTCTTCCTACGAGCAGTACTTC. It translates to CASSRGQSSYEQYF.

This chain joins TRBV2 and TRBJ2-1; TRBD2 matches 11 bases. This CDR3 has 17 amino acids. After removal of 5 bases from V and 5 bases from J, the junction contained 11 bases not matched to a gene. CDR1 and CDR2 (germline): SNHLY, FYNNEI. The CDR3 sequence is CASSKNSGRASNNEQFF. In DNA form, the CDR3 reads TGTGCCAGCAGTAAAAATAGCGGGAGGGCATCAAACAATGAGCAGTTCTTC. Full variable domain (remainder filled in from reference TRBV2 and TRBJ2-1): EPEVTQTPSHQVTQMGQEVILRCVPISNHLYFYWYRQILGQKVEFLVSFYNNEISEKSEIFDDQFSVERPDGSNFTLKIRSTKLEDSAMYFCASSKNSGRASNNEQFFGPGTRLTVL.

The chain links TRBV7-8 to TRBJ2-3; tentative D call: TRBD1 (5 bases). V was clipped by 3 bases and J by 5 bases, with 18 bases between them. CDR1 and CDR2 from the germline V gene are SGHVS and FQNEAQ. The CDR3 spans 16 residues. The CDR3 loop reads CASSFFRAGSIDTQYF. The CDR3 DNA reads TGTGCCAGCAGCTTCTTCCGGGCAGGGTCTATAGATACGCAGTATTTT. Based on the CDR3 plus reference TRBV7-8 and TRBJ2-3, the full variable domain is GAGVSQSPRYKVAKRGQDVALRCDPISGHVSLFWYQQALGQGPEFLTYFQNEAQLDKSGLPSDRFFAERPEGSVSTLKIQRTQQEDSAVYLCASSFFRAGSIDTQYFGPGTRLTVL.

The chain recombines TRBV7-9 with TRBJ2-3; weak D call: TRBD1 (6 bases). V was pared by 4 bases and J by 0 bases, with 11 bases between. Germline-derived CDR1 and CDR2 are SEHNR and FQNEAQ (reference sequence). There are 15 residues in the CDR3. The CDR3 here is CASSSSGVSTDTQYF. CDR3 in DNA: TGTGCCAGCAGCTCATCAGGGGTGAGCACAGATACGCAGTATTTT.

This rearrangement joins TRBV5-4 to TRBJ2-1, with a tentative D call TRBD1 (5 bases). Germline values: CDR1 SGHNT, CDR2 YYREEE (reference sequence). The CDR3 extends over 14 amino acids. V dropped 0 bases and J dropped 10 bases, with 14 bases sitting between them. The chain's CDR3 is CASSLGGRAREQFF. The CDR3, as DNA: TGTGCCAGCAGCTTGGGGGGCAGGGCGAGGGAGCAGTTCTTC.

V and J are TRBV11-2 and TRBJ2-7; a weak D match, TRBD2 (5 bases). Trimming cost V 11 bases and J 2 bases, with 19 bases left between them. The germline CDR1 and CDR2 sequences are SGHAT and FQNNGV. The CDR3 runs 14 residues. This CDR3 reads CASKRSGLTYEQYF. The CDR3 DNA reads TGTGCCTCCAAACGTTCGGGATTAACCTACGAGCAGTACTTC.